These T cell receptor beta chains were read from a single sample in a study of T cell repertoires in cytomegalovirus infection. TCRdb re-analysed the reads in MiXCR, keeping a single row per CDR3 protein. The sample has a few hundred thousand distinct CDR3 sequences, roughly a fifth seen once. No antigen has been assigned to these receptors. This material consisted of cultured PBMCs, taken from culture after CMV antigen stimulation. These receptors all come from a human donor in good health (CMV status not recorded). Some clones in this sample may be carry-over from other donors' samples. The CDR3 runs from the conserved cysteine through the conserved F or W. The D gene is left open where the match is weak. Not every row has a clone size; where given, it reads once, few, many or a size class.

j_call: TRBJ1-5; v_call: TRBV2; d_call: -; clone_size: once; cdr3_nt: TGTGCCAGCATCCCGACCCCGAGTGGCAATCAGCCCCAGCATTTT; cdr3_aa: CASIPTPSGNQPQHF
j_call: TRBJ1-1; v_call: TRBV29-1; d_call: TRBD1; clone_size: -; cdr3_nt: TGCAGCGGACGACAGGGGTTGAACACTGAAGCTTTCTTT; cdr3_aa: CSGRQGLNTEAFF
j_call: TRBJ2-5; v_call: TRBV7-2; d_call: -; clone_size: many; cdr3_nt: TGTGCCAGTAGCCGGGGGTACCAAGAGACCCAGTACTTC; cdr3_aa: CASSRGYQETQYF
j_call: TRBJ2-7; v_call: TRBV15; d_call: -; clone_size: few; cdr3_nt: TGTGCCACCAGCAGAGTCCCGTGGAGCCCTATATACGAGCAGTACTTC; cdr3_aa: CATSRVPWSPIYEQYF
j_call: TRBJ1-1; v_call: TRBV5-1; d_call: TRBD1; clone_size: few; cdr3_nt: TGCGCCAGCAGCCGCAGGGACAGGGCCACTGAAGCTTTCTTT; cdr3_aa: CASSRRDRATEAFF
j_call: TRBJ2-1; v_call: TRBV7-6; d_call: -; clone_size: many; cdr3_nt: TGTGCCAGCAGCTTAGCGCTGGGACCAGTTCATGAGCAGTTCTTC; cdr3_aa: CASSLALGPVHEQFF
j_call: TRBJ1-5; v_call: TRBV20-1; d_call: -; clone_size: -; cdr3_nt: TGCAGTGCTAGCCCCGGGGGTCAGCCCCAGCATTTT; cdr3_aa: CSASPGGQPQHF
j_call: TRBJ1-2; v_call: TRBV20-1; d_call: -; clone_size: many; cdr3_nt: TGCAGTGCTAGTGAACGACAGATAGACTATGGCTACACCTTC; cdr3_aa: CSASERQIDYGYTF
j_call: TRBJ2-1; v_call: TRBV29-1; d_call: TRBD1; clone_size: -; cdr3_nt: TGCAGCGTTGATGCCCGGACAGGGGTGAATGAGCAGTTCTTC; cdr3_aa: CSVDARTGVNEQFF
j_call: TRBJ2-7; v_call: TRBV20-1; d_call: -; clone_size: few; cdr3_nt: TGCAGTGCTGTCAAGACATACTACGAGCAGTACTTC; cdr3_aa: CSAVKTYYEQYF
j_call: TRBJ1-3; v_call: TRBV25-1; d_call: -; clone_size: -; cdr3_nt: TGTGCCAGCAGTGAATCGTCGGAGAGCACCATATATTTT; cdr3_aa: CASSESSESTIYF
j_call: TRBJ1-4; v_call: TRBV27; d_call: TRBD1; clone_size: few; cdr3_nt: TGTGCCAGCAGTTTTCTGGACAGGGGGCGAACTAATGAAAAACTGTTTTTT; cdr3_aa: CASSFLDRGRTNEKLFF
j_call: TRBJ2-3; v_call: TRBV24-1; d_call: -; clone_size: few; cdr3_nt: TGTGCCACCAGTGATCCGGGGCTAAAGGGGACAGATACGCAGTATTTT; cdr3_aa: CATSDPGLKGTDTQYF